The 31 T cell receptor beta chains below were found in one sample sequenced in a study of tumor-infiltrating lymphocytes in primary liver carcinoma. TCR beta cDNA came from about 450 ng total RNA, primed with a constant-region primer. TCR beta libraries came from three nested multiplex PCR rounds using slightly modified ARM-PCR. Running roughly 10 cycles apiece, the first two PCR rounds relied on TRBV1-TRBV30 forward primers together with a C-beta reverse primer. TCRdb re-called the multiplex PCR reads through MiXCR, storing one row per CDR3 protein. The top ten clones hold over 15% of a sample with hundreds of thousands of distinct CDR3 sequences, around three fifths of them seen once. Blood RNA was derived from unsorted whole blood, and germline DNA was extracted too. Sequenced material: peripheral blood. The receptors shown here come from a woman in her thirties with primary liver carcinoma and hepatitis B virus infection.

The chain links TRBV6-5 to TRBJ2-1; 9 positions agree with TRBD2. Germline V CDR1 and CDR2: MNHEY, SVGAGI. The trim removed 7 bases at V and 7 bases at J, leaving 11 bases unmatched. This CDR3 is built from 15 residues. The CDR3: CASTHGTSSRNEQFF. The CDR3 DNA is TGTGCCAGCACCCACGGGACTAGCAGTCGGAATGAGCAGTTCTTC.

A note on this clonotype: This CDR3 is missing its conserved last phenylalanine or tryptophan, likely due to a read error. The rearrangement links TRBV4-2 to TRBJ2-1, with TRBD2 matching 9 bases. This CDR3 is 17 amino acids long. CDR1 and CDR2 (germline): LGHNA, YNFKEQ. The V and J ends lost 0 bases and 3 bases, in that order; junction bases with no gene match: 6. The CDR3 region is CASSQDRDSGSYNEQFL. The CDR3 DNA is TGTGCCAGCAGCCAAGATCGGGATAGCGGGAGCTACAATGAGCAGTTCCTC.

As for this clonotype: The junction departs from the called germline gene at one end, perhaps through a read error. The CDR3 reads CANSLAIQGRGAEAFF. In DNA, the CDR3 is TGTGCCAACAGCCTCGCCATCCAGGGGAGGGGCGCTGAAGCTTTCTTT. The chain is built from TRBV11-3 and TRBJ1-1, with D tentatively TRBD1 (6 bases). The length of the CDR3 is 16 residues. CDR1 SGHNT and CDR2 YENEEA come from the germline V gene. The variable domain in full, completed from reference TRBV11-3 and TRBJ1-1, reads EAGVVQSPRYKIIEKKQPVAFWCNPISGHNTLYWYLQNLGQGPELLIRYENEEAVDDSQLPKDRFSAERLKGVDSTLKIQPAELGDSAVYLCANSLAIQGRGAEAFFGQGTRLTVV.

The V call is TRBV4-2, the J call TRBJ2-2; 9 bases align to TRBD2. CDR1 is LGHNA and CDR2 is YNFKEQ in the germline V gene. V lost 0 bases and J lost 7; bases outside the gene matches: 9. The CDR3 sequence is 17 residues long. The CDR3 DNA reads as TGTGCCAGCAGCCAAGAACAGGTAGCGGGAGACGGCGGGGAGCTGTTTTTT. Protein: CASSQEQVAGDGGELFF.

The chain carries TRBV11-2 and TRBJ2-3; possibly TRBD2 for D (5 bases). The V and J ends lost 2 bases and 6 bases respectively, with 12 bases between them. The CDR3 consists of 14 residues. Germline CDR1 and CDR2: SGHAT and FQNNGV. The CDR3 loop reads CASSLTAVEDTQYF. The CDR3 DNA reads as TGTGCCAGCAGCTTAACAGCGGTTGAGGATACGCAGTATTTT.

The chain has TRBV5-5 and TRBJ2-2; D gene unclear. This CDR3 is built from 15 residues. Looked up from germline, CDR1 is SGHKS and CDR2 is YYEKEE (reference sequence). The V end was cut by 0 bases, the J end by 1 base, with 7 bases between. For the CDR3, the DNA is TGTGCCAGCAGCTTGGAACGGATGAACACCGGGGAGCTGTTTTTT. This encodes CASSLERMNTGELFF.

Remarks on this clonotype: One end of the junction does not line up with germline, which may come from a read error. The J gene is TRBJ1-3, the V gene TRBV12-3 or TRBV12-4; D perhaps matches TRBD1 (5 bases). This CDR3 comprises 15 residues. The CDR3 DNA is TGTGACAGCAGTTTAGAGGCAGGGTCGGGAAACACCATATATTTT. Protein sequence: CDSSLEAGSGNTIYF.

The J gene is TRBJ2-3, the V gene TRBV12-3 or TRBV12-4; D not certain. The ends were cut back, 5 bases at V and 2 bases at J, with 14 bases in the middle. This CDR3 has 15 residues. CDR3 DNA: TGTGCCAGCAGTCCCCACGGGCCTTACACAGATACGCAGTATTTT. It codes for CASSPHGPYTDTQYF.

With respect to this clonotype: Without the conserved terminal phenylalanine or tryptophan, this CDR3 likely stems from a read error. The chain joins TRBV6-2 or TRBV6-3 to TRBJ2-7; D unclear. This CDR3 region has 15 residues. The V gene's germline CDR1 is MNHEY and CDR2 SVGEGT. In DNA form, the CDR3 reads TGTGCCAGTAGCCGAGGCCTCGACTTCTCCAACGAGCAGTACCTC. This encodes CASSRGLDFSNEQYL.

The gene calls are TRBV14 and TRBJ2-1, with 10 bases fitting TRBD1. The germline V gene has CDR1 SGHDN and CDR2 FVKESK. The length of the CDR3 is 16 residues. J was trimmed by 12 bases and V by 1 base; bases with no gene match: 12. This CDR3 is CASSQGTGTGERVQFF. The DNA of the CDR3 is TGTGCCAGCAGCCAAGGGACCGGGACAGGGGAGCGCGTGCAGTTCTTC.

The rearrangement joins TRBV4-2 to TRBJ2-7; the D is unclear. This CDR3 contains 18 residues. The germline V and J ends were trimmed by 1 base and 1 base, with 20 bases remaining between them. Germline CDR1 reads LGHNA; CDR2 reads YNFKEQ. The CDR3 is CASSQAWTGEPYSYEQYF. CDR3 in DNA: TGTGCCAGCAGCCAAGCCTGGACGGGTGAGCCTTATTCCTACGAGCAGTACTTC.

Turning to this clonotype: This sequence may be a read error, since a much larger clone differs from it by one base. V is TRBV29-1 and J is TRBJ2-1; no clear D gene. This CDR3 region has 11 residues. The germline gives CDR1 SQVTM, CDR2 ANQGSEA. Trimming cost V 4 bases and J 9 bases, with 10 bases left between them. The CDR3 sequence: CSVVREREQFF. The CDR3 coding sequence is TGCAGCGTTGTACGAGAGCGTGAGCAGTTCTTC.

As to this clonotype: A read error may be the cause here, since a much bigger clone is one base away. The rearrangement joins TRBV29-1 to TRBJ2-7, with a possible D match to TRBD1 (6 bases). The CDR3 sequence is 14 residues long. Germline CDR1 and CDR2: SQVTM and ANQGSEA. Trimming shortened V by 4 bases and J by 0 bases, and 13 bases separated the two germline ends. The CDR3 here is CSVAGDKFSYEQYF. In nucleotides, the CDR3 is TGCAGCGTTGCAGGGGACAAATTCTCCTACGAGCAGTACTTC.

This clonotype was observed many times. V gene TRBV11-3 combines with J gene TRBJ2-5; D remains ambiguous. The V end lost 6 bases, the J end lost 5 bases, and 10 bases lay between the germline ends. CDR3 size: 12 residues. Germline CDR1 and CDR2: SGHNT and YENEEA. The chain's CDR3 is CASSSFRETQYF. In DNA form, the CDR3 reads TGTGCCAGCAGTTCTTTCCGGGAGACCCAGTACTTC. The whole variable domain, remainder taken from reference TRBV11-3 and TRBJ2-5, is EAGVVQSPRYKIIEKKQPVAFWCNPISGHNTLYWYLQNLGQGPELLIRYENEEAVDDSQLPKDRFSAERLKGVDSTLKIQPAELGDSAVYLCASSSFRETQYFGPGTRLLVL.

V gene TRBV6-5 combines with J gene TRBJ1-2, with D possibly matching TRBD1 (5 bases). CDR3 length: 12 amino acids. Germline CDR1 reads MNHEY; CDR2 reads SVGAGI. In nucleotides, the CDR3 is TGTGTCAACAGTTACGGGGGAGATGGCTACACCTTC. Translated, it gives CVNSYGGDGYTF.

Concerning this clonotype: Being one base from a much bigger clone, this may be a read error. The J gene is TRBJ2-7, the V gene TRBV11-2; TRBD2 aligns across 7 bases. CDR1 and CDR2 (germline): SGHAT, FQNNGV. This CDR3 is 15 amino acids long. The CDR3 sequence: CASSLVGGGIYGQYF. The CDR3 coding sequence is TGTGCCAGCAGCTTAGTGGGGGGGGGGATCTACGGGCAGTACTTC.

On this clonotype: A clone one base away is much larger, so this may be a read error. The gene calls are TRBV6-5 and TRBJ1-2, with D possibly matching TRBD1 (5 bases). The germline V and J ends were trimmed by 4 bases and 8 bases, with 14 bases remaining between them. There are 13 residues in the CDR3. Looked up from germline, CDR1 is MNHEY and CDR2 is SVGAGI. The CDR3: CASSSDKVHGYTF. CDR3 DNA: TGTGCCAGCAGTTCGGACAAGGTTCACGGCTACACCTTC.

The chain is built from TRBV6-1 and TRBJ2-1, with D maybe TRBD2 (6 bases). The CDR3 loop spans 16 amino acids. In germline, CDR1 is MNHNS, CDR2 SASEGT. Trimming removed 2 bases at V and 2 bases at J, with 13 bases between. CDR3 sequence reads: CASSECQGTPYNEQFF. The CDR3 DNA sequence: TGTGCCAGCAGTGAATGCCAAGGGACTCCCTACAATGAGCAGTTCTTC.

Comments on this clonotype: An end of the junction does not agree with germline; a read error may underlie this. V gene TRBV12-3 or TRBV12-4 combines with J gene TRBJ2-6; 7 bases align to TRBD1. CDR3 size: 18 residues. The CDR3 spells CASRTTRDRSSGANLLTF. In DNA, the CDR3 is TGTGCCAGCAGAACTACACGGGACAGATCCTCTGGGGCCAACCTCCTGACTTTC.

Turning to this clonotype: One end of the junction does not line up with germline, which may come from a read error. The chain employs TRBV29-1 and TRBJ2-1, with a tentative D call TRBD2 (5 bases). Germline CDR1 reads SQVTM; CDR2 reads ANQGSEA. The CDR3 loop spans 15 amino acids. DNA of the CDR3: TGCAGGGTTGAGGGCCAGGCCTTCTCCTACAATGAGCAGTTTTTC. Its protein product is CRVEGQAFSYNEQFF.

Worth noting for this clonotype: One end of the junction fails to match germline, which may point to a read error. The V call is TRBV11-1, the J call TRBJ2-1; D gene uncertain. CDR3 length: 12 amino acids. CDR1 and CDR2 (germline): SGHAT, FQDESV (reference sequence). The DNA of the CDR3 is TGTGCCAGCAGCTTCCGAAACAATGAGCAGTTCTTT. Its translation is CASSFRNNEQFF.

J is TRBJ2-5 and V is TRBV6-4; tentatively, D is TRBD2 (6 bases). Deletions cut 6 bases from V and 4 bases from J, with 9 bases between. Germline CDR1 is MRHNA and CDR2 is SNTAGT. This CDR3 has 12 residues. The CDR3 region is CASSGSPETQYF. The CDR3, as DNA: TGTGCCAGCAGCGGGAGTCCAGAGACCCAGTACTTC.

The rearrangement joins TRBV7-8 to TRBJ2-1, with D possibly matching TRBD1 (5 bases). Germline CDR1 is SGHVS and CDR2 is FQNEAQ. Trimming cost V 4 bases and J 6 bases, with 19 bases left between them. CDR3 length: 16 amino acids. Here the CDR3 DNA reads TGTGCCAGCAGCTCCTATGACAGTTTCCCCTGCAATGAGCAGTTCTTC. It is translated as CASSSYDSFPCNEQFF.

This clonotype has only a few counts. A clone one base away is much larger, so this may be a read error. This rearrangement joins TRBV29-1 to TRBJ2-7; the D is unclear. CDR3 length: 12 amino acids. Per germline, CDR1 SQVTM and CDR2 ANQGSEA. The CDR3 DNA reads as TGCAGCGCTGAAGACGGTCGGTACGAGCAGTACTTC. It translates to CSAEDGRYEQYF.

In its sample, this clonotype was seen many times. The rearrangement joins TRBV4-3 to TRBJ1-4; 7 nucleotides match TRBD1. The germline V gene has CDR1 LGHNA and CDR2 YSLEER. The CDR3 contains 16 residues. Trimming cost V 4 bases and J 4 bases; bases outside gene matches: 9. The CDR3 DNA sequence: TGCGCCAGCAGCCCATCCGTCCGGGACAGTAATGAAAAACTGTTTTTT. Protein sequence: CASSPSVRDSNEKLFF.

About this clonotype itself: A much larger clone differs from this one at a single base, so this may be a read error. The CDR3 nucleotides read TGCGCCAGCAGCCAAGATAGCCTAGCTTATAGCTCCTACAATGAGCAGCTCTTC. It yields the protein CASSQDSLAYSSYNEQLF. The chain couples TRBV4-3 to TRBJ2-1, with D maybe TRBD2 (5 bases). The CDR3 spans 18 residues. CDR1 is LGHNA and CDR2 is YSLEER in the germline V gene.

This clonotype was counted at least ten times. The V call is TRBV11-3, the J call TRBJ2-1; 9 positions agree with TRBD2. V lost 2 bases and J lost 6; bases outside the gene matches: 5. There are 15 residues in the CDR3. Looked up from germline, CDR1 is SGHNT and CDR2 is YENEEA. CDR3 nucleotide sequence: TGTGCCAGCAGCTTATTGGCTAGCGGGGTCAATGAGCAGTTCTTC. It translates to CASSLLASGVNEQFF.

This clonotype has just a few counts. The chain's CDR3 is CAISDKSGNTIYF. The CDR3 DNA reads as TGTGCCATCAGTGACAAGTCTGGAAACACCATATATTTT. The chain uses TRBV10-3 and TRBJ1-3, with D hard to call. The CDR3 is 13 amino acids. Trimming took 3 bases from V and 1 from J, leaving 4 bases between them. Germline V gene data show CDR1 as ENHRY and CDR2 as SYGVKD.

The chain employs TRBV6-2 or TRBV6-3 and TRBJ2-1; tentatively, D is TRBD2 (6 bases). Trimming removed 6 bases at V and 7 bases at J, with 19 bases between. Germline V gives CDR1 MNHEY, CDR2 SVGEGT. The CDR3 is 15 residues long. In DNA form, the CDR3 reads TGTGCCAGCAGGGCGGGACGGCCTTCTAAGAATGAGCAGTTCTTC. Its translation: CASRAGRPSKNEQFF.

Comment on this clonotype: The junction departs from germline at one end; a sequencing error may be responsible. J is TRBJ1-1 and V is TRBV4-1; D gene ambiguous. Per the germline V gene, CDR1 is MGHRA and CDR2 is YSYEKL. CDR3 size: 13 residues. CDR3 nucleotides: TGCGCCAGGAGCCAGGCAACGAACACTGAAGCTTTCTTT. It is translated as CARSQATNTEAFF.

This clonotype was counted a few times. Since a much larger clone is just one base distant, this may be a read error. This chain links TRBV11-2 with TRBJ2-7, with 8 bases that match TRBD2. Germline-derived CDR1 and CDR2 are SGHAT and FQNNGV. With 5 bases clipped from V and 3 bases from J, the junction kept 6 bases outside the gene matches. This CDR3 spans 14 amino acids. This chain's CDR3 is CASSAGLGIYEQYF. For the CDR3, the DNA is TGTGCCAGCAGCGCGGGACTAGGAATCTACGAGCAGTACTTC.